The 10 T cell receptor beta chains below come from one sample, sequenced in a study of CD8 T cells in ankylosing spondylitis. Which antigens these TCRs recognize remains unknown. MiXCR was run by TCRdb on the 5' RACE reads, yielding one entry per CDR3 protein. This table holds 200,000 to 250,000 distinct CDR3 sequences, about 7.3% found once. Findings of the study overall: Ankylosing spondylitis blood appeared to carry a characteristic TCR beta motif of roughly 8 highly homologous variants.

The specimen sequenced was blood, either unsorted or a sorted T cell fraction (not recorded which). All receptors come from a male donor with ankylosing spondylitis.

This clonotype was observed many times. The V call is TRBV7-9, the J call TRBJ2-2; D remains ambiguous. V shed 5 bases and J shed 6 bases, with 13 bases lying between them. CDR1 and CDR2 (germline): SEHNR, FQNEAQ (reference sequence). The CDR3 runs to 14 residues. CDR3 amino acids: CASSPSTGAGELFF. In nucleotides, the CDR3 is TGTGCCAGCAGCCCATCGACTGGGGCCGGGGAGCTGTTTTTT.

Ten or more counts support this clonotype. This rearrangement joins TRBV7-9 to TRBJ2-7, with 8 nucleotides matching TRBD1. Germline V gives CDR1 SEHNR, CDR2 FQNEAQ (reference sequence). This CDR3 contains 14 residues. Trimming cost V 1 base and J 4 bases; bases outside gene matches: 3. The CDR3 here is CASSLDRGFYEQYF. The DNA of the CDR3 is TGTGCCAGCAGCTTAGACAGGGGGTTTTACGAGCAGTACTTC.

The chain has TRBV5-5 and TRBJ2-1; TRBD1 matches 7 bases. The V segment lost 5 bases and the J segment 15 bases; nucleotides outside the gene matches: 14. This CDR3 contains 13 residues. Per germline, CDR1 SGHKS and CDR2 YYEKEE (reference sequence). The CDR3 DNA reads TGTGCCAGCAGGGCACAGGGGCGCCCTGTGCGGTTCTTC. Its translation: CASRAQGRPVRFF.

This clonotype occurred many times. The gene calls are TRBV3-1 and TRBJ2-7, with 14 positions matching TRBD2. The CDR3 totals 16 residues. Trimming cost V 3 bases and J 3 bases; bases outside gene matches: 4. Germline values: CDR1 LGHDT, CDR2 YNNKEL (reference sequence). The CDR3: CASSHGTSGSIYEQYF. The CDR3 DNA is TGTGCCAGCAGCCACGGGACTAGCGGGAGTATCTACGAGCAGTACTTC.

This clonotype was observed many times. The chain employs TRBV5-1 and TRBJ2-7; D not resolved. V dropped 2 bases and J dropped 3 bases, with 12 bases sitting between them. CDR1 is SGHRS and CDR2 is YFSETQ in the germline V gene. The CDR3 runs to 14 residues. Here the CDR3 reads CASSFSAGFYEQYF. The CDR3 DNA is TGCGCCAGCAGCTTTTCGGCCGGGTTCTACGAGCAGTACTTC.

This clonotype was seen more than once but under ten times. This rearrangement joins TRBV4-1 to TRBJ1-6; tentative D call: TRBD1 (5 bases). V lost 2 bases, J lost 7 bases, and 12 bases lay in between. This CDR3 has 15 residues. The germline V gene has CDR1 MGHRA and CDR2 YSYEKL. The CDR3 nucleotides read TGCGCCAGCAGCCAACAGGGCGGAAACAATTCACCCCTCCACTTT. This encodes CASSQQGGNNSPLHF.

V and J are TRBV7-2 and TRBJ2-7, with 9 bases aligning to TRBD2. This CDR3 comprises 18 residues. V lost 3 bases to trimming and J lost 3 bases; unmatched junction nucleotides: 15. The V gene's germline CDR1 is SGHTA and CDR2 FQGNSA. The CDR3 region has the DNA TGTGCCAGCAGCTTTGCCTCTAATAGCGGGAGTCCGCTCTACGAGCAGTACTTC. Its translation: CASSFASNSGSPLYEQYF.

This clonotype was seen many times. The V gene is TRBV9, the J gene TRBJ2-1, with TRBD1 identical over 8 bases. This CDR3 has 15 residues. CDR1 SGDLS and CDR2 YYNGEE come from the germline V gene. V shed 0 bases, J shed 4 bases, and the junction held 3 bases outside the gene matches. The CDR3 is CASSVAQGAYNEQFF. In nucleotides, the CDR3 is TGTGCCAGCAGCGTAGCTCAGGGGGCGTACAATGAGCAGTTCTTC.

The chain carries TRBV4-3 and TRBJ2-1, with D possibly being TRBD2 (7 bases). From germline, CDR1 is LGHNA and CDR2 YSLEER. This CDR3 has 15 amino acids. V lost 5 bases and J 4 bases, leaving 15 bases between the germline ends. CDR3 in amino acids: CASSKTEGGYNEQFF. CDR3 in DNA: TGCGCCAGCAGCAAGACTGAGGGGGGGTACAATGAGCAGTTCTTC.

In its sample, this clonotype was seen many times. This chain joins TRBV5-1 and TRBJ1-5; D is possibly TRBD1 (5 bases). Trimming stripped 3 bases from V and 0 bases from J, with 19 bases between. Germline V gives CDR1 SGHRS, CDR2 YFSETQ. This CDR3 spans 18 amino acids. The CDR3 region is CASSSQPLTAYSNQPQHF. DNA of the CDR3: TGCGCCAGCAGCTCCCAACCCTTGACAGCGTATAGCAATCAGCCCCAGCATTTT.